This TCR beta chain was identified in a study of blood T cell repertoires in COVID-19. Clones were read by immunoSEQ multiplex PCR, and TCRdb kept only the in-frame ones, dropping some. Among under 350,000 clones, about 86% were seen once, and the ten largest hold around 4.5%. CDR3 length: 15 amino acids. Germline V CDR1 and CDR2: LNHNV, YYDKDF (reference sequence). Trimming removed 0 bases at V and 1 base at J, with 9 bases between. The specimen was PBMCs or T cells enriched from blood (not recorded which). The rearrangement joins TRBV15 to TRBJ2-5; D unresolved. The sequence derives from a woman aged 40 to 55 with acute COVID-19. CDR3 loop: CATSREALLQETQYF. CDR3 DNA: TGTGCCACCAGCAGAGAGGCCCTTCTCCAAGAGACCCAGTACTTC. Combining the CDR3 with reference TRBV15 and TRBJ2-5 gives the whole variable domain DAMVIQNPRYQVTQFGKPVTLSCSQTLNHNVMYWYQQKSSQAPKLLFHYYDKDFNNEADTPDNFQSRRPNTSFCFLDIRSPGLGDTAMYLCATSREALLQETQYFGPGTRLLVL.